The present T cell receptor (beta chain) was sequenced within a study of blood T cell repertoires in COVID-19. On the study more broadly: PBMCs, B-cell-depleted T cells, or T cells provided the cDNA or gDNA that made up the material.

Cohort allocation depended upon clinical history that participants reported. This CDR3 spans 16 amino acids. CDR1 and CDR2 (germline): SGHDT, YYEEEE. The V gene end was trimmed by 6 bases and the J gene end by 1 base; junction bases not matched to a gene: 10. Per the study methods: Reference gene primer amplification gave nucleated cell count estimates. This table comes from immunoSEQ multiplex PCR, and its TCRdb copy is limited to in-frame clones, with some not included. D and trimming come from the DNA, and the V and J calls and clone size come from that table. The sample consists of around 160,000 clones, roughly 90% of them appearing once.

The V gene is TRBV5-6, the J gene TRBJ2-1; TRBD1 matches 7 bases. The sample comprised PBMCs or T cells enriched from blood (not recorded which). This TCR came from a woman in her thirties or forties who had been exposed to COVID-19. CDR3 in DNA: TGTGCCAGCACCCCCGAAAACAGGGGATCCTACAATGAGCAGTTCTTC. It translates to CASTPENRGSYNEQFF.